This T cell receptor (beta chain) emerged from a study of beta chain features in type 1 diabetes. Overall study results and limits: Fewer insertions but more deletions were seen at VDJ junctions in type 1 diabetes patients. In every one of the four CD4+ subsets, TCRB CDR3s were moderately but significantly shorter in Type 1 diabetes patients. Sequencing the cDNA could make cells with high TCR expression show up more than they should.

The sequenced template was cDNA made from the entire isolated RNA. The average output of naive, central memory and regulatory T cell samples was 3.6 million or so reads. TCRdb keeps only in-frame clones here, not all; method: immunoSEQ multiplex PCR. The data contain hundreds of thousands of clones, more than 13% of them singletons. V gave up 3 bases and J gave up 11 bases, with 7 bases separating them. CDR1 is SGHTA, CDR2 FQGNSA, per germline. The CDR3 consists of 11 residues. Concerning this clone: Its target is not known.

The specimen sequenced was naive CD4+ T cells from blood. The chain couples TRBV7-2 to TRBJ1-4; D gene unclear. The source is a man between 18 and 29 years old with type 1 diabetes. The CDR3 DNA reads as TGTGCCAGCAGCTTGGTGAAGAAACTGTTTTTT. It translates to CASSLVKKLFF.